The 29 T cell receptor beta chains reported below all come from one sample, sequenced in a study of T cells after yellow fever vaccination. TCRdb analysed the 5' RACE reads with MiXCR anew, one entry per CDR3 protein. Of 300,000 to 350,000 distinct CDR3 sequences in the sample, 3% to 4.5% are singletons; the top ten hold more than 20%. Sequences were derived from PBMCs, sampled 5 days after the yellow fever booster vaccination. Source of these receptors: a man aged 18 to 30 who received the YFV17D yellow fever vaccine.

The chain joins TRBV7-2 to TRBJ1-6; 7 bases map to TRBD1. Germline CDR1 and CDR2: SGHTA and FQGNSA. This CDR3 is built from 16 residues. Trimming took 5 bases from V and 8 from J; bases not matched to a gene: 12. The CDR3 DNA is TGTGCCAGCAGCCCCACTAGACAGGGACCCCATTCACCCCTCCACTTT. It is translated as CASSPTRQGPHSPLHF.

The sample holds a few counts of this clonotype. Just one base apart from a much larger clone, this may be a read error. The chain couples TRBV7-2 to TRBJ2-1; D unresolved. V shed 3 bases and J shed 6 bases, with 6 bases lying between them. The length of the CDR3 is 12 residues. The germline V gene encodes CDR1 SGHTA and CDR2 FQGNSA. The CDR3 spells CASSFVGNEQFF. Here the CDR3 DNA reads TGTGCCAGCAGCTTTGTGGGCAATGAGCAGTTCTTC.

This sequence joins TRBV27 and TRBJ1-2, with D perhaps matching TRBD1 (6 bases). Germline V CDR1 and CDR2: MNHEY, SMNVEV (reference sequence). The V gene lost 1 base and the J gene lost 5 bases, with 11 bases spanning the gap. The CDR3 runs 14 residues. The CDR3 nucleotides read TGTGCCAGCAGTTTATGGGGGGCAGAATATGGCTACACCTTC. Translating gives CASSLWGAEYGYTF.

The table lists this clonotype with a few counts. The V gene is TRBV6-2 or TRBV6-3, the J gene TRBJ1-1; D is unclear. V dropped 7 bases and J dropped 8 bases, with 17 bases sitting between them. The CDR3 extends over 13 amino acids. Germline values: CDR1 MNHEY, CDR2 SVGEGT. CDR3 nucleotides: TGTGCCAGCACCCAATGGGCGGGAGGAGAAGCTTTCTTT. It encodes CASTQWAGGEAFF.

This clonotype showed up many times. The chain carries TRBV7-9 and TRBJ2-3; 8 bases agree with TRBD1. The CDR3 consists of 14 residues. The V gene's germline CDR1 is SEHNR and CDR2 FQNEAQ (reference sequence). Trimming cost V 5 bases and J 4 bases; bases outside gene matches: 5. CDR3 coding DNA: TGTGCCAGCAGCCCCGGGACAGGTCCAGATACGCAGTATTTT. As protein: CASSPGTGPDTQYF.

This sequence joins TRBV18 and TRBJ1-3; D gene uncertain. CDR1 is KGHSH and CDR2 is LQKENI in the germline V gene. This CDR3 has 14 residues. V shed 2 bases and J shed 0 bases, with 5 bases lying between them. The CDR3 spells CASSPVDSGNTIYF. DNA for the CDR3: TGTGCCAGCTCACCAGTGGACTCTGGAAACACCATATATTTT.

This clonotype was counted between two and nine times. The gene calls are TRBV7-8 and TRBJ2-3, with 8 bases aligning to TRBD1. The germline gives CDR1 SGHVS, CDR2 FQNEAQ. With 5 bases clipped from V and 1 base from J, the junction kept 2 bases outside the gene matches. CDR3 length: 14 amino acids. CDR3 sequence (DNA): TGTGCCAGCAGCACGACAGGGGGCACAGATACGCAGTATTTT. Translation gives CASSTTGGTDTQYF.

This clonotype was observed a few times. This rearrangement joins TRBV7-2 to TRBJ2-7; D remains unclear. Germline V gene data show CDR1 as SGHTA and CDR2 as FQGNSA. Between the trimmed V and J ends, which lost 1 base and 7 bases, there was a span of 5 bases. The CDR3 totals 11 residues. The CDR3 loop reads CASSLEEEQYF. CDR3 coding DNA: TGTGCCAGCAGCTTAGAGGAGGAGCAGTACTTC.

This chain connects TRBV6-1 to TRBJ2-3; TRBD2 matches at 10 bases. V lost 4 bases, J lost 12 bases, and 7 bases stayed unmatched. The CDR3 spans 13 residues. Germline V gene data show CDR1 as MNHNS and CDR2 as SASEGT. The CDR3 DNA reads TGTGCCAGCAGTGGCGTATTAGCGGGGGGACAGTATTTT. Translated, it gives CASSGVLAGGQYF.

V is TRBV20-1 and J is TRBJ2-3; D is perhaps TRBD1 (6 bases). CDR1 DFQATT and CDR2 SNEGSKA come from the germline V gene (reference sequence). With 2 bases removed from V and 0 bases from J, the gap between germline ends came to 12 bases. CDR3 size: 15 residues. DNA for the CDR3: TGCAGTGCTAGATGGACAGCTACTAGCACAGATACGCAGTATTTT. Translating gives CSARWTATSTDTQYF.

The sample holds a few counts of this clonotype. The chain employs TRBV5-1 and TRBJ1-2; 7 bases agree with TRBD1. J gave up 4 bases and V 4 bases, and 13 bases lay outside the gene matches. In germline, CDR1 is SGHRS, CDR2 YFSETQ. The CDR3 spans 16 residues. Written as DNA, the CDR3 is TGCGCCAGCAGCCCGGATGCAGGGGGAGCTAGCTATGGCTACACCTTC. It is translated as CASSPDAGGASYGYTF.

The chain uses TRBV5-1 and TRBJ1-1; possibly TRBD1 for D (5 bases). Germline V gene sequence: CDR1 SGHRS, CDR2 YFSETQ. The CDR3 loop spans 14 amino acids. V was shortened by 7 bases and J by 3 bases, with 16 bases between the two germline ends. The CDR3 DNA sequence: TGCGCCAGCGGCTATCCGGGACGGGACACTGAAGCTTTCTTT. Its protein is CASGYPGRDTEAFF.

The chain recombines TRBV7-9 with TRBJ2-7, with D unresolved. V dropped 10 bases and J dropped 1 base, with 17 bases sitting between them. The CDR3 runs 14 residues. The germline V gene encodes CDR1 SEHNR and CDR2 FQNEAQ (reference sequence). The CDR3 DNA follows: TGTGCCACCGACCGGGCTCAGCCTTCCTACGAGCAGTACGTC. Its protein is CATDRAQPSYEQYV.

A few counts support this clonotype. CDR3 sequence reads: CASSLPFSGGYEQFF. CDR3 in DNA: TGTGCCAGCAGCCTCCCCTTTTCGGGGGGCTATGAGCAGTTCTTC. The chain carries TRBV7-9 and TRBJ2-1; a weak D match, TRBD2 (7 bases). The CDR3 extends over 15 amino acids. Germline V CDR1 and CDR2: SEHNR, FQNEAQ (reference sequence). V was cut by 5 bases and J by 8 bases, with 19 bases left in between.

The chain is built from TRBV21-1 and TRBJ1-3; TRBD1, the table's D call, was not compared with the DNA. TRBV21-1 is a documented pseudogene. This CDR3 has 15 amino acids. This chain's CDR3 is CASSKGAGTAHTIYF. The CDR3 coding sequence is TGTGCCAGCAGCAAAGGAGCCGGGACCGCGCACACCATATATTTT.

This clonotype occurred many times. The chain links TRBV12-3 or TRBV12-4 to TRBJ2-3; D is perhaps TRBD2 (5 bases). The CDR3 contains 17 residues. Trimming left V 2 bases short and J 6 bases short, with 21 bases between. CDR3: CASSLSLDRGSRDTQYF. For the CDR3, the DNA is TGTGCCAGCAGTTTAAGTCTTGATCGGGGTTCCAGGGATACGCAGTATTTT.

This chain's CDR3 is CASSLQGAAMNTEAFF. DNA for the CDR3: TGTGCCAGCTCACTACAGGGGGCGGCTATGAACACTGAAGCTTTCTTT. The chain combines TRBV18 with TRBJ1-1, with TRBD1 matching 9 bases. The junction had 6 bases not matched to a gene; V was cut back by 4 bases and J by 0 bases. The CDR3 has 16 residues. CDR1 is KGHSH and CDR2 is LQKENI in the germline V gene.

In its sample, this clonotype was seen a few times. As DNA, the CDR3 is TGTGCCAGCAGCTTGACTAGCGGGGGGGAGAAGACCCAGTACTTC. Translation gives CASSLTSGGEKTQYF. The J gene is TRBJ2-5, the V gene TRBV7-2; 14 bases match TRBD2. V shed 3 bases, J shed 6 bases, and the junction held 3 bases outside the gene matches. This CDR3 contains 15 residues. Germline CDR1 reads SGHTA; CDR2 reads FQGNSA.

This clonotype was observed a handful of times. The genes are TRBV12-3 or TRBV12-4 and TRBJ1-2; D remains ambiguous. The V and J ends lost 3 bases and 7 bases respectively, with 12 bases between them. This CDR3 contains 13 residues. The CDR3 reads CASSFIASTGYTF. In DNA form, the CDR3 reads TGTGCCAGCAGTTTTATCGCCTCTACTGGCTACACCTTC.

This clonotype was counted only a few times. The rearrangement uses TRBV27 and TRBJ1-5, with D tentatively TRBD1 (5 bases). The CDR3 covers 14 residues. Trimming took off 5 bases at V and 4 bases at J, with 12 bases between the two ends. Per the germline V gene, CDR1 is MNHEY and CDR2 is SMNVEV (reference sequence). The CDR3, as DNA: TGTGCCAGCAGTACCGTTCAGGGTAATCAGCCCCAGCATTTT. Its translation is CASSTVQGNQPQHF.

This clonotype appeared a few times. This rearrangement joins TRBV6-1 to TRBJ1-6; D is unclear. V gave up 7 bases and J gave up 8 bases, with 18 bases separating them. The CDR3 loop spans 15 amino acids. Germline V gives CDR1 MNHNS, CDR2 SASEGT. The CDR3 sequence: CASMRLQVKYSPLHF. The DNA for the CDR3 is TGTGCCAGCATGAGGTTGCAGGTGAAATATTCACCCCTCCACTTT.

CDR3 sequence reads: CASSGAGSSYEQYV. Here the CDR3 DNA reads TGTGCCAGCAGCGGCGCGGGGAGCTCCTACGAGCAGTACGTC. The chain employs TRBV7-8 and TRBJ2-7; maybe TRBD2 (6 bases). The length of the CDR3 is 14 residues. From germline, CDR1 is SGHVS and CDR2 FQNEAQ. Trimming stripped 5 bases from V and 0 bases from J, with 11 bases between.

This clonotype showed up just a few times. This chain joins TRBV18 and TRBJ1-1; TRBD1 is a possible D gene (5 bases). The V and J ends lost 2 bases and 7 bases respectively, with 11 bases between them. The CDR3 sequence is 13 residues long. CDR1 is KGHSH and CDR2 is LQKENI in the germline V gene. CDR3 residues: CASSPESQGEAFF. The CDR3, as DNA: TGTGCCAGCTCACCAGAGAGCCAGGGTGAAGCTTTCTTT.

The V call is TRBV20-1, the J call TRBJ2-3; 10 positions agree with TRBD2. This CDR3 has 14 residues. After removal of 5 bases from V and 6 bases from J, the junction contained 8 bases not matched to a gene. Looked up from germline, CDR1 is DFQATT and CDR2 is SNEGSKA (reference sequence). The CDR3 DNA reads as TGCAGTGCTCCATTTAGCGGGGGGTCGGATACGCAGTATTTT. As protein: CSAPFSGGSDTQYF.

Only a few counts were recorded for this clonotype. V is TRBV28 and J is TRBJ1-3, with a possible D match to TRBD1 (5 bases). There are 16 residues in the CDR3. V lost 1 base, J lost 1 base, and 11 bases lay in between. Per germline, CDR1 MDHEN and CDR2 SYDVKM. The CDR3 nucleotides are TGTGCCAGCAGTTTATTGGGGCGCTGGTCTGGAAACACCATATATTTT. Protein: CASSLLGRWSGNTIYF. Looking up the rest from reference TRBV28 and TRBJ1-3 gives the full variable domain: DVKVTQSSRYLVKRTGEKVFLECVQDMDHENMFWYRQDPGLGLRLIYFSYDVKMKEKGDIPEGYSVSREKKERFSLILESASTNQTSMYLCASSLLGRWSGNTIYFGEGSWLTVV.

This chain connects TRBV6-5 to TRBJ2-1, with D hard to call. Between the trimmed V and J ends, which lost 1 base and 7 bases, there was a span of 14 bases. CDR3 length: 15 residues. Looked up from germline, CDR1 is MNHEY and CDR2 is SVGAGI. Here the CDR3 DNA reads TGTGCCAGCAGTTACTATCCGGGCCGCGGTAATGAGCAGTTCTTC. Translated, it gives CASSYYPGRGNEQFF.

This clonotype was counted between two and nine times. V and J are TRBV7-2 and TRBJ2-3; the D is unclear. The CDR3 runs 14 residues. V shed 3 bases and J shed 0 bases, with 7 bases lying between them. In germline, CDR1 is SGHTA, CDR2 FQGNSA. The CDR3 reads CASSLGFSTDTQYF. As DNA, the CDR3 is TGTGCCAGCAGCTTGGGATTTAGCACAGATACGCAGTATTTT. Full variable domain (rest looked up from reference TRBV7-2 and TRBJ2-3): GAGVSQSPSNKVTEKGKDVELRCDPISGHTALYWYRQSLGQGLEFLIYFQGNSAPDKSGLPSDRFSAERTGGSVSTLTIQRTQQEDSAVYLCASSLGFSTDTQYFGPGTRLTVL.

In its sample, this clonotype was seen a few times. The V gene is TRBV11-2, the J gene TRBJ2-2, with D perhaps assigned TRBD1 or TRBD2 (5 bases each). The germline CDR1 and CDR2 sequences are SGHAT and FQNNGV. This CDR3 has 14 amino acids. V was pared by 5 bases and J by 4 bases, with 11 bases between. CDR3 sequence (DNA): TGTGCCAGCAGCACCGGGACCTCCACCGGGGAGCTGTTTTTT. This encodes CASSTGTSTGELFF.

The chain is built from TRBV7-9 and TRBJ2-1; 10 bases are a match to TRBD2. V dropped 5 bases and J dropped 4; count of bases not matched to a gene: 8. This CDR3 comprises 16 residues. Germline CDR1 SEHNR, CDR2 FQNEAQ (reference sequence). CDR3 sequence reads: CASSHRSSGGYNEQFF. DNA of the CDR3: TGTGCCAGCAGCCATCGATCTAGCGGGGGTTACAATGAGCAGTTCTTC. Together with reference TRBV7-9 and TRBJ2-1, the CDR3 gives the full variable domain: DTGVSQNPRHKITKRGQNVTFRCDPISEHNRLYWYRQTLGQGPEFLTYFQNEAQLEKSRLLSDRFSAERPKGSFSTLEIQRTEQGDSAMYLCASSHRSSGGYNEQFFGPGTRLTVL.